This TCR beta chain was retrieved from a study of CD8+ T cells in alopecia areata. Study details: A regimen of oral tofacitinib, 5 to 10 mg twice daily, was given to treated patients.

Treatment indicated: oral pan-JAK inhibitor, 5-10 mg twice daily. RNA extraction and reverse transcription yielded cDNA as sequencing template. The table came from immunoSEQ multiplex PCR; TCRdb's copy has only in-frame clones and leaves some out. The sample lists 150,000 to 200,000 clones, around 56% occurring once. The V end was cut by 0 bases, the J end by 0 bases, with 7 bases between. Germline V CDR1 and CDR2: SGHRS, YFSETQ. The CDR3 totals 14 residues. V usage is TRBV5-1 and J usage is TRBJ2-7, with D possibly being TRBD1 (6 bases). The clonotype originates from a human donor with alopecia areata. The sample here was CD4+ T cells sorted from blood, taken at week 4, from a patient treated with tofacitinib. In nucleotides, the CDR3 is TGCGCCAGCAGCTTGGAGGACAGCTCCTACGAGCAGTACTTC. Translated: CASSLEDSSYEQYF.